This T cell receptor (beta chain) was identified in a study of blood T cell repertoires in COVID-19. Participants came from roughly 23 US areas, aged about 18 to 89 years. As originally analysed: By means of reference gene primer amplification, nucleated cell counts were estimated. TCRdb's table, derived via immunoSEQ multiplex PCR, lists solely in-frame clones and lacks some. V and J calls and clone size come straight from that table; D and trimming were deduced from the DNA. Of fewer than 350,000 clones listed, approximately 86% are singletons. Per germline, CDR1 MNHEY and CDR2 SVGAGI. CDR3 length equals 11 residues. Trimming left V 7 bases short and J 7 bases short, with 11 bases between.

The sequenced sample consisted of PBMCs or T cells enriched from blood (not recorded which). The V gene is TRBV6-5, the J gene TRBJ2-7, with D unclear. This TCR was recovered from a woman under 40 who had recovered from COVID-19. The CDR3 nucleotides read TGTGCCAGCATTCAGGCTGGGGAGCAGTACTTC. Its protein product is CASIQAGEQYF.